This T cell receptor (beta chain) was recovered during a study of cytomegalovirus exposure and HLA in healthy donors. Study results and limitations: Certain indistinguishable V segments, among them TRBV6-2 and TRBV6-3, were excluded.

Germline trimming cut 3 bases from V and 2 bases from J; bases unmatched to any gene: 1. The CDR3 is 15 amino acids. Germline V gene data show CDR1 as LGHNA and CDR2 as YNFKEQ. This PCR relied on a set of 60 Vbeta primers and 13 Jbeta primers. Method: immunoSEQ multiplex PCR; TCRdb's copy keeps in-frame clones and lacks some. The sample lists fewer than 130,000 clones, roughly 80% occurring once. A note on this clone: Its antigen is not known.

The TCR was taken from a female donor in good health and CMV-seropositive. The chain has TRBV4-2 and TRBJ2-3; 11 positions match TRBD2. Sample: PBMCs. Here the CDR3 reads CASSQGLADTDTQYF. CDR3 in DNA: TGTGCCAGCAGCCAGGGACTAGCGGACACAGATACGCAGTATTTT.